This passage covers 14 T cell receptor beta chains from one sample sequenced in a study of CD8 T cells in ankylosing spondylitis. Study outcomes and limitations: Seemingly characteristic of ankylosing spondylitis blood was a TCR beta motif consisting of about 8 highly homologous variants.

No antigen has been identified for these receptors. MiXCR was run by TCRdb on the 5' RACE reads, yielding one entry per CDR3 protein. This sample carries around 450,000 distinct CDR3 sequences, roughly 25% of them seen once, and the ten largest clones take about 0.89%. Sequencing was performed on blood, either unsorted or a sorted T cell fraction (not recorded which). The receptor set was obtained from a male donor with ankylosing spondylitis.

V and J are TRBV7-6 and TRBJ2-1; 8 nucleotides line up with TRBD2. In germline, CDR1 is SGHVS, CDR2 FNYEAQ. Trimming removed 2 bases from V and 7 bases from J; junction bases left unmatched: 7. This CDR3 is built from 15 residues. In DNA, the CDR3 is TGTGCCAGCAGCTTAATAGCGGGAATTACGAATGAGCAGTTCTTC. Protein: CASSLIAGITNEQFF.

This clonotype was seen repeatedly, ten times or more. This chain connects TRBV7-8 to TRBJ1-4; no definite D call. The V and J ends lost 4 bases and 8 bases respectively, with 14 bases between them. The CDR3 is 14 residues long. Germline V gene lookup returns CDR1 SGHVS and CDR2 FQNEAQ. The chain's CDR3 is CASSSDGVREKLFF. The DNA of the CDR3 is TGTGCCAGCAGCTCAGACGGGGTTCGGGAAAAACTGTTTTTT.

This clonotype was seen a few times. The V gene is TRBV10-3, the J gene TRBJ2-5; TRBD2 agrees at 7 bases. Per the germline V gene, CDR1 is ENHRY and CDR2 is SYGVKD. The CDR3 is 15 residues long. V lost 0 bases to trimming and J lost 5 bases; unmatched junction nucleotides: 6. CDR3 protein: CAISESRRESETQYF. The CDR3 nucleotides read TGTGCCATCAGTGAGTCCAGGCGGGAGTCGGAGACCCAGTACTTC.

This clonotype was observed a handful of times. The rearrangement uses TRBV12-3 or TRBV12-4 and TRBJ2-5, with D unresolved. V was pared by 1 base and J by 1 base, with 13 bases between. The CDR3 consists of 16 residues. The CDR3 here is CASSLGGGLSQETQYF. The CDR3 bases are TGTGCCAGCAGTTTAGGTGGTGGCTTGTCCCAAGAGACCCAGTACTTC.

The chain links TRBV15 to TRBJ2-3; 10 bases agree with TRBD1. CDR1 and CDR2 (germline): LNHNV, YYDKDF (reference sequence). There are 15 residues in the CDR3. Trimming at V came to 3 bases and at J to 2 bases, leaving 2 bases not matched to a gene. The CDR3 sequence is CATSSDRGLTDTQYF. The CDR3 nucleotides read TGTGCCACCAGCAGTGACAGGGGGCTCACAGATACGCAGTATTTT. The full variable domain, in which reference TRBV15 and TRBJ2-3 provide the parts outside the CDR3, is DAMVIQNPRYQVTQFGKPVTLSCSQTLNHNVMYWYQQKSSQAPKLLFHYYDKDFNNEADTPDNFQSRRPNTSFCFLDIRSPGLGDTAMYLCATSSDRGLTDTQYFGPGTRLTVL.

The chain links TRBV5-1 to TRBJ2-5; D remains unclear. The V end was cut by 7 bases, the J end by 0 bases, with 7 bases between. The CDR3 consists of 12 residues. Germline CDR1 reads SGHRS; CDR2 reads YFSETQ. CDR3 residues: CASQAHQETQYF. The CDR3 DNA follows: TGCGCCAGCCAGGCTCACCAAGAGACCCAGTACTTC.

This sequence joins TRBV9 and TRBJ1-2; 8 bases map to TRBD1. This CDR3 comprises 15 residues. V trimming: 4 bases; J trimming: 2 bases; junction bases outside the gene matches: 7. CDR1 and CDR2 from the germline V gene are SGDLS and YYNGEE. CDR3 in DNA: TGTGCCAGCAGCCCATTGGGACAGGTCAACTATGGCTACACCTTC. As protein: CASSPLGQVNYGYTF.

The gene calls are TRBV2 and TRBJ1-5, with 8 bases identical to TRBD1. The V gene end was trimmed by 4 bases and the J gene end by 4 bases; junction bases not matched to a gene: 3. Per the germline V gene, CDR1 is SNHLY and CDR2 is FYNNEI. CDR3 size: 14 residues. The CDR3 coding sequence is TGTGCCAGCAGTGGGCAGGGGGCGAATCAGCCCCAGCATTTT. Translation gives CASSGQGANQPQHF.

In DNA, the CDR3 is TGCAGTGCTTCCTCAGTGAACACTGAAGCTTTCTTT. Translating gives CSASSVNTEAFF. The genes are TRBV20-1 and TRBJ1-1; D ambiguous. This CDR3 has 12 amino acids. Germline V gene data show CDR1 as DFQATT and CDR2 as SNEGSKA (reference sequence). V lost 5 bases and J 0 bases, leaving 7 bases between the germline ends.

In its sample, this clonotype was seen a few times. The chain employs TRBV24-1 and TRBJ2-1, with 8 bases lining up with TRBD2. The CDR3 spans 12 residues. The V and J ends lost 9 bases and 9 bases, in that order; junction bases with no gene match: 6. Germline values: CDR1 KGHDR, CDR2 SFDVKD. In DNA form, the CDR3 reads TGTGCCACCGAGCGGGAGACCGGTGAGCAGTTCTTC. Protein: CATERETGEQFF.

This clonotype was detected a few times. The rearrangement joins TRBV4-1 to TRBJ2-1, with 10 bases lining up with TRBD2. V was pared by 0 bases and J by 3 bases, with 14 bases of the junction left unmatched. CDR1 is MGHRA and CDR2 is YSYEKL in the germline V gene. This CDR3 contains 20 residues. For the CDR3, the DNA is TGCGCCAGCAGCCAAGAAACAGGGGGAACACTAGCGGGGAACTACAATGAGCAGTTCTTC. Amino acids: CASSQETGGTLAGNYNEQFF.

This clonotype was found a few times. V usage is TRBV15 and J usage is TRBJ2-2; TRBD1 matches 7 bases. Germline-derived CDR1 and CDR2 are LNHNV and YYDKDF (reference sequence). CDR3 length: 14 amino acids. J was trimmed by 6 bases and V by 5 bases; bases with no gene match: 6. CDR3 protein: CATSATGTPGELFF. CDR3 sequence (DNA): TGTGCCACCAGCGCGACAGGGACGCCCGGGGAGCTGTTTTTT.

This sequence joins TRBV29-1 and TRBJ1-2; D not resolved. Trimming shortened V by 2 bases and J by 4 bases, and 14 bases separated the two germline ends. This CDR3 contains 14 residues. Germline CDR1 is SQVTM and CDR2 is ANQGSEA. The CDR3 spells CSVEIATGTYGYTF. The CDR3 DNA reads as TGCAGCGTTGAAATAGCAACCGGAACCTATGGCTACACCTTC.

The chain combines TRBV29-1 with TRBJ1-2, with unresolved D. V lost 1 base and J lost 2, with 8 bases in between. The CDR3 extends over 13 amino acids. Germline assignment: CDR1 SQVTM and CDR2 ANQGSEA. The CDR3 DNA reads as TGCAGCGTTGAAGTCGGCAGAAACTATGGCTACACCTTC. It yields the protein CSVEVGRNYGYTF.